These 17 T cell receptor beta chains originate from one sample sequenced in a study of human T cells and chemical hapten exposure. The time point was: patch test 1, 2 weeks after DPC sensitization. Documented treatment: therapeutic diphenylcyclopropenone sensitization with weekly scalp DPC. TCRdb independently ran MiXCR on the RACE reads; one entry per CDR3 protein. The sample includes roughly 360,000 distinct CDR3 sequences, approximately 5.1% seen only once; the top ten take under 3%. The material was whole blood, obtained in connection with sensitization to the hapten diphenylcyclopropenone (DPC). These receptors all stem from a woman in her 50s with alopecia areata. Some clones in this sample may be carry-over from other donors' samples.

This clonotype was counted at least ten times. This chain uses TRBV20-1 with TRBJ1-6; D may be TRBD1 (5 bases). CDR3 size: 14 residues. Germline lookup yields CDR1 DFQATT and CDR2 SNEGSKA (reference sequence). Deletions cut 0 bases from V and 6 bases from J, with 9 bases between. The CDR3 spells CSARDRGTNSPLHF. CDR3 nucleotide sequence: TGCAGTGCTAGAGATAGAGGGACTAATTCACCCCTCCACTTT.

The chain combines TRBV30 with TRBJ1-3; D gene uncertain. The CDR3 contains 14 residues. Germline CDR1 GTSNPN, CDR2 SVGIG (reference sequence). The V end was cut by 3 bases, the J end by 1 base, with 10 bases between. The CDR3 DNA follows: TGTGCCTGGAGCCTAGAGATATCTGGAAACACCATATATTTT. This translates into CAWSLEISGNTIYF.

The chain couples TRBV7-2 to TRBJ1-2; D not resolved. The V gene lost 5 bases and the J gene lost 4 bases, with 14 bases spanning the gap. This CDR3 comprises 14 residues. Germline values: CDR1 SGHTA, CDR2 FQGNSA. Written as DNA, the CDR3 is TGTGCCAGCAGCCCCGGTCCATCCAGCTATGGCTACACCTTC. This sequence encodes CASSPGPSSYGYTF.

In its sample, this clonotype was seen many times. The chain couples TRBV4-2 to TRBJ2-7, with D possibly called TRBD1 or TRBD2 (6 bases each). The CDR3 length is 17 residues. Trimming pared 3 bases from V and 2 bases from J, leaving 20 bases between. Looked up from germline, CDR1 is LGHNA and CDR2 is YNFKEQ. CDR3 sequence (DNA): TGTGCCAGCAGCCATTCCCGAGGGGGGATATTGACCTACGAGCAGTACTTC. It codes for CASSHSRGGILTYEQYF.

The sample holds many counts of this clonotype. This chain connects TRBV4-2 to TRBJ1-1; D unclear. The CDR3 is 13 residues long. V lost 0 bases to trimming and J lost 8 bases, with 10 bases between them. CDR1 LGHNA and CDR2 YNFKEQ come from the germline V gene. This CDR3 is CASSQELVREAFF. In DNA, the CDR3 is TGTGCCAGCAGCCAAGAACTTGTCAGGGAAGCTTTCTTT.

This chain connects TRBV20-1 to TRBJ2-5; 9 bases align to TRBD2. Trimming removed 0 bases from V and 1 base from J; junction bases left unmatched: 9. The CDR3 is made up of 17 amino acids. Germline loops: CDR1 DFQATT, CDR2 SNEGSKA (reference sequence). The CDR3 spells CSARDQQSGGLQETQYF. In DNA form, the CDR3 reads TGCAGTGCTAGAGATCAGCAGAGCGGGGGGCTCCAAGAGACCCAGTACTTC.

The gene calls are TRBV18 and TRBJ2-3; 11 positions agree with TRBD1. The CDR3 totals 18 residues. CDR1 is KGHSH and CDR2 is LQKENI in the germline V gene. The ends lost 3 bases at V and 2 bases at J; junction bases unmatched: 10. Here the CDR3 DNA reads TGTGCCAGCTCACCCGGGACAGGGGGTACTCATGCCACAGATACGCAGTATTTT. Its protein product is CASSPGTGGTHATDTQYF.

The chain's CDR3 is CASSFRGGGTDTQYF. The CDR3 nucleotides read TGTGCCAGCAGTTTTCGCGGAGGAGGCACAGATACGCAGTATTTT. This chain connects TRBV28 to TRBJ2-3, with D possibly TRBD2 on 5 matching bases. Germline values: CDR1 MDHEN, CDR2 SYDVKM. With 3 bases removed from V and 1 base from J, the gap between germline ends came to 11 bases. This CDR3 spans 15 amino acids.

This clonotype was seen repeatedly, ten times or more. The chain links TRBV3-1 to TRBJ1-1, with 10 bases aligning to TRBD1. There are 16 residues in the CDR3. J lost 6 bases, V lost 3 bases, and 10 bases had no gene match. In germline, CDR1 is LGHDT, CDR2 YNNKEL (reference sequence). In nucleotides, the CDR3 is TGTGCCAGCAGCCAGCCCGGGACAGGGGTCATCGCTGAAGCTTTCTTT. Its translation: CASSQPGTGVIAEAFF.

This clonotype came up many times. The rearrangement uses TRBV7-6 and TRBJ1-1, with TRBD1 identical over 7 bases. CDR1 is SGHVS, CDR2 FNYEAQ, per germline. The V segment lost 5 bases and the J segment 3 bases; nucleotides outside the gene matches: 9. The CDR3 has 15 residues. The chain's CDR3 is CASSMIGGRDTEAFF. CDR3 in DNA: TGTGCCAGCAGCATGATAGGGGGCCGGGACACTGAAGCTTTCTTT.

This clonotype occurred many times. This rearrangement joins TRBV5-1 to TRBJ1-1, with 7 bases identical to TRBD1. The germline V gene has CDR1 SGHRS and CDR2 YFSETQ. The CDR3 is 15 residues long. V gave up 0 bases and J gave up 4 bases; unmatched junction bases: 6. This CDR3 reads CASSLDRAGGTEAFF. The CDR3 DNA follows: TGCGCCAGCAGCTTGGATCGCGCAGGGGGCACTGAAGCTTTCTTT.

The chain has TRBV5-4 and TRBJ2-5, with 12 bases fitting TRBD2. The CDR3 covers 17 residues. The V segment lost 4 bases and the J segment 1 base; nucleotides outside the gene matches: 8. CDR1 and CDR2 from the germline V gene are SGHNT and YYREEE (reference sequence). The chain's CDR3 is CASSRGLAGSSQETQYF. The CDR3 DNA sequence: TGTGCCAGCAGCCGTGGACTAGCGGGGTCCTCCCAAGAGACCCAGTACTTC.

This clonotype was seen many times. The genes are TRBV24-1 and TRBJ1-5; maybe TRBD1 (5 bases). The CDR3 is 14 residues long. With 12 bases removed from V and 3 bases from J, the gap between germline ends came to 17 bases. Germline V CDR1 and CDR2: KGHDR, SFDVKD. Here the CDR3 DNA reads TGTGCCGTCTCATCGGGGACGGACAATCAGCCCCAGCATTTT. This gives the protein CAVSSGTDNQPQHF.

This clonotype was seen at least ten times. The rearrangement links TRBV5-1 to TRBJ1-4; D may be TRBD1 (5 bases). With 4 bases removed from V and 0 bases from J, the gap between germline ends came to 7 bases. Germline V CDR1 and CDR2: SGHRS, YFSETQ. The CDR3 has 14 amino acids. The CDR3 region is CASSPTATNEKLFF. CDR3 in DNA: TGCGCCAGCAGCCCGACAGCAACTAATGAAAAACTGTTTTTT.

The J gene is TRBJ1-1, the V gene TRBV20-1; no clear D. Germline assignment: CDR1 DFQATT and CDR2 SNEGSKA (reference sequence). The CDR3 has 16 amino acids. V was trimmed by 0 bases and J by 0 bases, leaving 14 bases between them. As DNA, the CDR3 is TGCAGTGCTAGAGATCCGAACTCACCGTTGAACACTGAAGCTTTCTTT. Residues: CSARDPNSPLNTEAFF.

This clonotype appeared many times. This sequence joins TRBV28 and TRBJ1-4; D is possibly TRBD1 (6 bases). The V end was cut by 10 bases, the J end by 5 bases, with 17 bases between. Germline-derived CDR1 and CDR2 are MDHEN and SYDVKM. This CDR3 is built from 14 residues. The CDR3 reads CATLTGGQNEKLFF. Written as DNA, the CDR3 is TGTGCCACCTTAACCGGGGGCCAAAATGAAAAACTGTTTTTT.

The sample holds many counts of this clonotype. This sequence joins TRBV12-3 or TRBV12-4 and TRBJ2-3, with TRBD2 identical over 8 bases. The ends lost 7 bases at V and 5 bases at J; junction bases unmatched: 14. This CDR3 comprises 16 residues. CDR3 DNA: TGTGCCAGCAATCGACCCCGCGGGAGGTCGGGAGATACGCAGTATTTT. It encodes CASNRPRGRSGDTQYF.